The present T cell receptor (beta chain) was sequenced within a study of technical replicates of blood from a few donors (dated by TCRdb to about 2017). Libraries came from the immunoSEQ multiplex PCR assay. The source is immuneACCESS, and TCRdb retained only in-frame sequences with V and J called. Part of the clones is not carried over; for the studies checked, unresolved V genes explain less than half of this, and the remainder is unexplained. Recorded for this sample are about 71,000 clones; roughly 88% of them occurred a single time. The top ten constitute roughly 4.2% of the sample. Comment on this clone: Its antigen remains unidentified. Per-base quality was not reported, and no clone a single base away is much larger than it.

There are 15 amino acids in the CDR3, from cysteine to phenylalanine inclusive. Only the CDR3 portion is preserved as DNA: 45 bases, with reading frame beginning at the first base. CDR1 SGHTA and CDR2 FQGNSA are derived from the germline V gene. The junction shows trimming of 2 bases on V and 4 bases on J, and the gene matches do not reach 5 bases of it. The sequence was obtained from a human donor in good health. Some clones in this sample may be carry-over from other donors' samples. Source material: PBMCs. The receptor chain draws on TRBV7-2 and TRBJ1-3, with 7 middle bases fitting TRBD1. The nucleotide sequence is TGTGCCAGCAGCTTAAGGGGGCTCTCGGGAAACACCATATATTTT. Its protein product is CASSLRGLSGNTIYF.